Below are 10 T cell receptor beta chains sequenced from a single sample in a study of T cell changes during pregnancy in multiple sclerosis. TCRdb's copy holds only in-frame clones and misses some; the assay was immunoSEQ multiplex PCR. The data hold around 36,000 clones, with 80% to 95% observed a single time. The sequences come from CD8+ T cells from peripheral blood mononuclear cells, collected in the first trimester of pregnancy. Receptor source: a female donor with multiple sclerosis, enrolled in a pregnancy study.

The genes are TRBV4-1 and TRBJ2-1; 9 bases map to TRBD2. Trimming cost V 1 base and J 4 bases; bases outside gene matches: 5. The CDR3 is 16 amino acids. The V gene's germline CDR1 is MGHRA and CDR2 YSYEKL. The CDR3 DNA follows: TGCGCCAGCAGCCAAGTGCCTAGCGGGGTTTACAATGAGCAGTTCTTC. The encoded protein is CASSQVPSGVYNEQFF.

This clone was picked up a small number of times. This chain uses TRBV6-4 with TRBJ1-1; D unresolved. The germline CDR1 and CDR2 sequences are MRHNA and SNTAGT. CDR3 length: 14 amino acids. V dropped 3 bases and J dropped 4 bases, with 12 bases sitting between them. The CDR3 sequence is CASSEKEGATEAFF. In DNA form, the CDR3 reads TGTGCCAGCAGTGAGAAGGAGGGTGCCACTGAAGCTTTCTTT.

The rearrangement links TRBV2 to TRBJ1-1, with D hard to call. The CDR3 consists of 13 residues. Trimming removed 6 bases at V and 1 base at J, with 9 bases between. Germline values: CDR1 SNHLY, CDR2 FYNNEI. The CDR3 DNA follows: TGTGCCAGCAGCGCTGGGCGGAACACTGAAGCTTTCTTT. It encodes CASSAGRNTEAFF.

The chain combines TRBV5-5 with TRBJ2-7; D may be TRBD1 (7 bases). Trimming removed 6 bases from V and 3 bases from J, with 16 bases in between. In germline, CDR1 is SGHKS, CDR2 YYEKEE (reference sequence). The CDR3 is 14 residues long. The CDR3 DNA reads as TGTGCCAGCACCTTCGACAGGGAGGACTACGAGCAGTACTTC. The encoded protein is CASTFDREDYEQYF.

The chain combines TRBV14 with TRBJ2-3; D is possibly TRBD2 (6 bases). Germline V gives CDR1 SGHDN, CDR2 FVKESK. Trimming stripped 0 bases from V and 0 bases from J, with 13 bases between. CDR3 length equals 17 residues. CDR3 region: CASSQEAVGLSTDTQYF. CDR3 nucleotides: TGTGCCAGCAGCCAAGAGGCGGTCGGACTAAGCACAGATACGCAGTATTTT.

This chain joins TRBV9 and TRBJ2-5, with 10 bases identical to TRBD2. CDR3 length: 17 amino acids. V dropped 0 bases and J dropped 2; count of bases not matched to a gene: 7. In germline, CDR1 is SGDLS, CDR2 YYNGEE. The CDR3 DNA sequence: TGTGCCAGCAGCGTAGGCCCTAGCGGGGGAGTACAAGAGACCCAGTACTTC. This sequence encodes CASSVGPSGGVQETQYF.

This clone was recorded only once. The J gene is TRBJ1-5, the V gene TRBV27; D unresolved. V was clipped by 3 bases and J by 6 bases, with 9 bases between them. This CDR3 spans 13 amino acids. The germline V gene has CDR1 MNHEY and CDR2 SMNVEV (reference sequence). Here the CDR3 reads CASSFFRGQPQHF. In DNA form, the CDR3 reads TGTGCCAGCAGTTTTTTCCGGGGTCAGCCCCAGCATTTT.

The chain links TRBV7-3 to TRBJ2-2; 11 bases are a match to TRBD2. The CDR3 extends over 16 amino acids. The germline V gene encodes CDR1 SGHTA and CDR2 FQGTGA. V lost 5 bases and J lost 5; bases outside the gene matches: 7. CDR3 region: CASSLLAGGPTGELFF. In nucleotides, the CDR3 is TGTGCCAGCAGCCTTTTAGCGGGGGGGCCGACCGGGGAGCTGTTTTTT.

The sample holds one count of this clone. CDR3 region: CASSQERGGGMQETQYF. The CDR3 region has the DNA TGTGCCAGCAGCCAAGAACGGGGCGGGGGGATGCAAGAGACCCAGTACTTC. This chain links TRBV4-2 with TRBJ2-5, with 8 bases identical to TRBD2. V trimming: 0 bases; J trimming: 2 bases; junction bases outside the gene matches: 8. This CDR3 has 17 residues. In germline, CDR1 is LGHNA, CDR2 YNFKEQ.

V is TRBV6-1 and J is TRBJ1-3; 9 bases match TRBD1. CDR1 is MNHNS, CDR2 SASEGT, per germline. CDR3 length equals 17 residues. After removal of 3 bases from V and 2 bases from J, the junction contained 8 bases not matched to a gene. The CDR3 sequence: CASSDPGTGWPGNTIYF. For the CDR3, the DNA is TGTGCCAGCAGTGATCCCGGGACAGGGTGGCCTGGAAACACCATATATTTT.